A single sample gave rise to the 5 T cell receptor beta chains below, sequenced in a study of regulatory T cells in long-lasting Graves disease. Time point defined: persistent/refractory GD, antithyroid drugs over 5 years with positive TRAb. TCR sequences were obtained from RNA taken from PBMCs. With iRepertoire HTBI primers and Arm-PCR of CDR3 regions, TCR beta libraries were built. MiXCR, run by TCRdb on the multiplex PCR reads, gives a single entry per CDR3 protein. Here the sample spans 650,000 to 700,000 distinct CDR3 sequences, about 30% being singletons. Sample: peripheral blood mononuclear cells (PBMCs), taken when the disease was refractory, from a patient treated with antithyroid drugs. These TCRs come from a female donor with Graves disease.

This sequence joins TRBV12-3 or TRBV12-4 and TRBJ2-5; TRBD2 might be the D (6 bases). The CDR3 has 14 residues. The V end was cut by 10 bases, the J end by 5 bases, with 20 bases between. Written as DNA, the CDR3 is TGTGCCACCAGGGAAGGCAGCGGGTGGGAGACCCAGTACTTC. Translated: CATREGSGWETQYF.

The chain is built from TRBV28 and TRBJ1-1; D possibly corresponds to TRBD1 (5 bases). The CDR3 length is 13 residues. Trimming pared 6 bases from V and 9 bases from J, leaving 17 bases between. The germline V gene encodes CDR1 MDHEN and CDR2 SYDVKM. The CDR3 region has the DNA TGTGCCAGCAGCCAAACCCCCGGGGCAAAAGCTTTCTTT. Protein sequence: CASSQTPGAKAFF. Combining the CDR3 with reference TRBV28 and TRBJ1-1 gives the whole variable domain DVKVTQSSRYLVKRTGEKVFLECVQDMDHENMFWYRQDPGLGLRLIYFSYDVKMKEKGDIPEGYSVSREKKERFSLILESASTNQTSMYLCASSQTPGAKAFFGQGTRLTVV.

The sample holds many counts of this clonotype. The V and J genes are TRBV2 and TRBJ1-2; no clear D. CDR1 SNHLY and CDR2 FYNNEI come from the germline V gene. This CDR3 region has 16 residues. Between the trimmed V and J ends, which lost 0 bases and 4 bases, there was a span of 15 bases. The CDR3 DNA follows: TGTGCCAGCAGTGAAGCCATATCCAGGAAGGTCTATGGCTACACCTTC. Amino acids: CASSEAISRKVYGYTF. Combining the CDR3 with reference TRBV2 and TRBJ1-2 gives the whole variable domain EPEVTQTPSHQVTQMGQEVILRCVPISNHLYFYWYRQILGQKVEFLVSFYNNEISEKSEIFDDQFSVERPDGSNFTLKIRSTKLEDSAMYFCASSEAISRKVYGYTFGSGTRLTVV.

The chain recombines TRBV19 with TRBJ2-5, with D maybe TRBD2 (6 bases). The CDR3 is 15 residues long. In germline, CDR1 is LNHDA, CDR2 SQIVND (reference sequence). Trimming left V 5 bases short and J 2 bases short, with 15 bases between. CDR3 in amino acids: CASSVGGRNQETQYF. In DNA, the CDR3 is TGTGCCAGTAGTGTGGGGGGACGGAATCAAGAGACCCAGTACTTC.

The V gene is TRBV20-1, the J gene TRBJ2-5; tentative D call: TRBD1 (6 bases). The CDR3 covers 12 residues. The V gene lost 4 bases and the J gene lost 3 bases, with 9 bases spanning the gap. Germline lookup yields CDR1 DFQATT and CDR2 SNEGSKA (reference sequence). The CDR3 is CSAIPGEETQYF. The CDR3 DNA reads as TGCAGTGCTATCCCAGGGGAAGAGACCCAGTACTTC.